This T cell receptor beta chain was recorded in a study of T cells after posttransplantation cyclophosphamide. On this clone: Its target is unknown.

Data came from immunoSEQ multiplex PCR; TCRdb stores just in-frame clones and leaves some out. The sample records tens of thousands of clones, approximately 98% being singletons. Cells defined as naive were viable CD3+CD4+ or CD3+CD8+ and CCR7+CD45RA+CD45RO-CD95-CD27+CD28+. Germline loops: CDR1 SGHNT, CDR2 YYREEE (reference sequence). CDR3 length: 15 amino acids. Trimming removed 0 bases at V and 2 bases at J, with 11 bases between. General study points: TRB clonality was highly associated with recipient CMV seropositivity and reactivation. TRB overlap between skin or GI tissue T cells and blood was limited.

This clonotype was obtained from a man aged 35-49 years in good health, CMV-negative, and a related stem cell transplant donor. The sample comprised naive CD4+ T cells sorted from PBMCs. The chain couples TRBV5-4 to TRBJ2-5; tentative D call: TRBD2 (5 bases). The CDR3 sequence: CASSLVLGDQETQYF. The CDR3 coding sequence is TGTGCCAGCAGCTTGGTTTTGGGAGATCAAGAGACCCAGTACTTC.